This TCR beta chain derives from a study of identical twins. General study points: Alpha sequences out of frame and shared by twins had excess low generation probability. Abundant cord blood beta clonotypes carried fewer insertions; memory repertoires showed none.

Germline values: CDR1 SNHLY, CDR2 FYNNEI. V was clipped by 6 bases and J by 1 base, with 9 bases between them. CDR3 size: 13 residues. This clonotype was observed many times. Its antigen is unknown. TCRdb redid the calling of the 5' RACE reads with MiXCR, one entry per CDR3 protein. Here the sample spans hundreds of thousands of distinct CDR3 sequences, approximately 13% being singletons. Healthy Caucasians provided all donations. The same specimen was also included in a second study, on yellow fever vaccine responses in identical twins.

This TCR came from a woman under 30 in good health. The sample comprised PBMCs. The chain employs TRBV2 and TRBJ1-1; D remains ambiguous. The chain's CDR3 is CASRTPGNTEAFF. CDR3 coding DNA: TGTGCCAGCAGGACCCCGGGGAACACTGAAGCTTTCTTT.